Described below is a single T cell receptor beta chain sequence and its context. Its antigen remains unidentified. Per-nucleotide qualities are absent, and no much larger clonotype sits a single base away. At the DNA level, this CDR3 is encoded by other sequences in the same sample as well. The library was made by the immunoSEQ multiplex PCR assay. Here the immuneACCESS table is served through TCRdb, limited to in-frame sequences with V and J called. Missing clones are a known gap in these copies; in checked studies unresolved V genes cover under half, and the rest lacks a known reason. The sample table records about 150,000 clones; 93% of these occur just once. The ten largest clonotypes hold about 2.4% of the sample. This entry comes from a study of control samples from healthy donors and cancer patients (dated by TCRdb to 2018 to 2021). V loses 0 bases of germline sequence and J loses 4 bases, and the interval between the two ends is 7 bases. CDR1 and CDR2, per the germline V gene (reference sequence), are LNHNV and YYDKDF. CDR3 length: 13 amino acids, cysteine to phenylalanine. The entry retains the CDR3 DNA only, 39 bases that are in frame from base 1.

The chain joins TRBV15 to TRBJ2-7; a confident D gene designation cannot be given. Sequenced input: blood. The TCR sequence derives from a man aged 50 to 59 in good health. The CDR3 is CATSRDLSYEQYF. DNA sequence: TGTGCCACCAGCAGAGATCTGTCGTACGAGCAGTACTTC.